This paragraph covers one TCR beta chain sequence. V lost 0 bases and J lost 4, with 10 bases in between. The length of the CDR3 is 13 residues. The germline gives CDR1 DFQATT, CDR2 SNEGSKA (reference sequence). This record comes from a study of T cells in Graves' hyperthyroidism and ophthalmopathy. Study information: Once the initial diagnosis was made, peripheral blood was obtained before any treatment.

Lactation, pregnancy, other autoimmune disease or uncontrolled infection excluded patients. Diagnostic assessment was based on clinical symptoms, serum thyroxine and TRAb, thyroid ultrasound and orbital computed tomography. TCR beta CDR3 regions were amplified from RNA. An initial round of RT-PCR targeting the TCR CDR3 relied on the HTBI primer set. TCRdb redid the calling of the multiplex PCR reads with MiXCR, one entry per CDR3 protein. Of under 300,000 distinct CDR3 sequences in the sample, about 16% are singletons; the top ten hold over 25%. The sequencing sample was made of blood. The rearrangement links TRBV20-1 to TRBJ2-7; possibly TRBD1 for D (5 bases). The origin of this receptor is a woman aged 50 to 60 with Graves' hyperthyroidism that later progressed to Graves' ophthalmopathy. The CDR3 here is CSAREGVWYEQYF. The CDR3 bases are TGCAGTGCTAGAGAAGGGGTATGGTACGAGCAGTACTTC.